This T cell receptor (beta chain) appears in the sequencing data of a study of OX40 agonist ivuxolimab in advanced cancers. Overall study context: Past anti-PD-1, anti-PD-L1 or anti-CTLA-4 therapy was accepted, and 40% to 50% had received some. Partial responses occurred in Three dose-escalation patients, one with hepatocellular carcinoma and two with cutaneous melanoma.

V dropped 3 bases and J dropped 1 base, with 15 bases sitting between them. CDR3 length: 16 amino acids. CDR1 and CDR2 from the germline V gene are MNHNS and SASEGT. Clones were sequenced by immunoSEQ multiplex PCR, and TCRdb holds only the in-frame ones, with some missing. Of over 90,000 clones listed, 90% are singletons. The receptor was isolated from an adult with an advanced solid tumor such as melanoma, head and neck, liver or kidney cancer. The sequencing here drew on CD4+ or CD8+ T cells sorted from blood, taken in a trial of the OX40 agonist ivuxolimab. The chain couples TRBV6-1 to TRBJ1-2; D uncertain. CDR3 bases: TGTGCCAGCAGTGATCCCCGGGTCGACTATAACTATGGCTACACCTTC. Translation: CASSDPRVDYNYGYTF.